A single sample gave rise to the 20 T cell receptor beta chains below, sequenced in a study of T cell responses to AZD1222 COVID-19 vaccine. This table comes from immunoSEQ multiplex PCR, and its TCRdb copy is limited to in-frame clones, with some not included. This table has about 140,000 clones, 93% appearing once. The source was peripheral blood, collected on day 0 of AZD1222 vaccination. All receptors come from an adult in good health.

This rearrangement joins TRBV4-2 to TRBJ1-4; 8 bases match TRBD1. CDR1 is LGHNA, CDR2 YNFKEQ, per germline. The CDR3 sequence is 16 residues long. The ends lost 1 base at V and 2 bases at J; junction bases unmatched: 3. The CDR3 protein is CASSQAGGATNEKLFF. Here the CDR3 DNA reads TGTGCCAGCAGCCAAGCAGGGGGCGCGACTAATGAAAAACTGTTTTTT.

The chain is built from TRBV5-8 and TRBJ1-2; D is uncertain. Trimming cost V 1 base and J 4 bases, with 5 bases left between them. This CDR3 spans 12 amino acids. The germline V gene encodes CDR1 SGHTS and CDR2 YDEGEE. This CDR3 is CASSLTRYGYTF. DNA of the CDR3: TGTGCCAGCAGCTTGACCCGCTATGGCTACACCTTC. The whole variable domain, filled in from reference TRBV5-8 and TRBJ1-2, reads EAGVTQSPTHLIKTRGQQATLRCSPISGHTSVYWYQQALGLGLQFLLWYDEGEERNRGNFPPRFSGRQFPNYSSELNVNALELEDSALYLCASSLTRYGYTFGSGTRLTVV.

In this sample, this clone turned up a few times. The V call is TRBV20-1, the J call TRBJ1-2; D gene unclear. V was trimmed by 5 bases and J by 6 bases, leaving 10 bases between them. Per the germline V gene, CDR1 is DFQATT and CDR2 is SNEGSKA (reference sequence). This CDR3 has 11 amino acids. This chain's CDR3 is CSARGLNGYTF. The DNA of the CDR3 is TGCAGTGCTCGGGGTCTTAATGGCTACACCTTC.

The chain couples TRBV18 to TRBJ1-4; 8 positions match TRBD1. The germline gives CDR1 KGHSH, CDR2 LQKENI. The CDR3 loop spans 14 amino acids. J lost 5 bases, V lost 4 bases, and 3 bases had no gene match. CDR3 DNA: TGTGCCAGCTCACTTCGACAGGGGAATGAAAAACTGTTTTTT. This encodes CASSLRQGNEKLFF.

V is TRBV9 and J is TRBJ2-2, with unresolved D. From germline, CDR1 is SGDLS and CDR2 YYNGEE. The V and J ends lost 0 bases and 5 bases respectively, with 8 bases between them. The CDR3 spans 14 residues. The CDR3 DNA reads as TGTGCCAGCAGCGTAGTTGTGGAAACCGGGGAGCTGTTTTTT. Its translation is CASSVVVETGELFF.

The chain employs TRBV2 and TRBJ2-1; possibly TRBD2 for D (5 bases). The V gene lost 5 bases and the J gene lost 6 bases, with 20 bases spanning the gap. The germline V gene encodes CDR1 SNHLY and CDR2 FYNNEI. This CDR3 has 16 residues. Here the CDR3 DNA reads TGTGCCAGCAGTTCACCTGGGAGTAGAATTATCAATGAGCAGTTCTTC. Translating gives CASSSPGSRIINEQFF.

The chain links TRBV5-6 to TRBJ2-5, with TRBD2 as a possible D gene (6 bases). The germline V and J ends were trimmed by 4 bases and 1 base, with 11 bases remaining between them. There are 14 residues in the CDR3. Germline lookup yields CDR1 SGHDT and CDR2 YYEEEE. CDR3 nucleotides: TGTGCCAGCAGCATCCGGGACTTCCAAGAGACCCAGTACTTC. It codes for CASSIRDFQETQYF.

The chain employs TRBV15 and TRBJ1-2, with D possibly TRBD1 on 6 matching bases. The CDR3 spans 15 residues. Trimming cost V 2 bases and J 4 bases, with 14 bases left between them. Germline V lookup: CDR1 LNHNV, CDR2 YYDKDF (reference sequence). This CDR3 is CATSRQRTELYGYTF. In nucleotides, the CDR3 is TGTGCCACCAGCAGACAAAGGACAGAGCTCTATGGCTACACCTTC. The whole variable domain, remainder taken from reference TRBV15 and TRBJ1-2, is DAMVIQNPRYQVTQFGKPVTLSCSQTLNHNVMYWYQQKSSQAPKLLFHYYDKDFNNEADTPDNFQSRRPNTSFCFLDIRSPGLGDTAMYLCATSRQRTELYGYTFGSGTRLTVV.

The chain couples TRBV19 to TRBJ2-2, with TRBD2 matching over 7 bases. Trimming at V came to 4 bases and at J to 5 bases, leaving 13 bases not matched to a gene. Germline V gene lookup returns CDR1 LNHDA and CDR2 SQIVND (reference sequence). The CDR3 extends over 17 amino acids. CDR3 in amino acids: CASSTTFPSGMTGELFF. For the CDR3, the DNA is TGTGCCAGTAGTACTACATTTCCTAGCGGTATGACCGGGGAGCTGTTTTTT.

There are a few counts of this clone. The CDR3 DNA sequence: TGTGCCAGCAGCCAGGGACCCGGGACTAACCTCTACAATGAGCAGTTCTTC. Protein product: CASSQGPGTNLYNEQFF. This rearrangement joins TRBV4-2 to TRBJ2-1; 7 bases align to TRBD2. The junction had 11 bases not matched to a gene; V was cut back by 3 bases and J by 3 bases. The CDR3 covers 17 residues. The germline V gene has CDR1 LGHNA and CDR2 YNFKEQ.

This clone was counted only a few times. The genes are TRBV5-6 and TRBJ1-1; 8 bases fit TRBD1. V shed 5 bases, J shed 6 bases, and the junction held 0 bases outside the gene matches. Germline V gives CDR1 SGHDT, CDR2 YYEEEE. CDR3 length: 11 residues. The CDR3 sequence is CASRQGAEAFF. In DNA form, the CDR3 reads TGTGCCAGCAGACAGGGGGCTGAAGCTTTCTTT. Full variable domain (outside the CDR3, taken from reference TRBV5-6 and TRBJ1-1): DAGVTQSPTHLIKTRGQQVTLRCSPKSGHDTVSWYQQALGQGPQFIFQYYEEEERQRGNFPDRFSGHQFPNYSSELNVNALLLGDSALYLCASRQGAEAFFGQGTRLTVV.

The CDR3 coding sequence is TGTGCCAGCTCACCACCCCCTTCCTACAATGAGCAGTTCTTC. As protein: CASSPPPSYNEQFF. The rearrangement uses TRBV18 and TRBJ2-1; D not resolved. V dropped 0 bases and J dropped 1 base, with 4 bases sitting between them. From germline, CDR1 is KGHSH and CDR2 LQKENI. The CDR3 consists of 14 residues.

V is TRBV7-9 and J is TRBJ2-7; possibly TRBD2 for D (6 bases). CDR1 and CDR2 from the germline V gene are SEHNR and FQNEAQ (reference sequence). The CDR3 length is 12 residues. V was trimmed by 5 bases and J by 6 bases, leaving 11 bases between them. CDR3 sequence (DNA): TGTGCCAGCAGCCCCCCGGAGGGCGAGCAGTACTTC. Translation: CASSPPEGEQYF. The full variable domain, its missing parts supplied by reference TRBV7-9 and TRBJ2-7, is DTGVSQNPRHKITKRGQNVTFRCDPISEHNRLYWYRQTLGQGPEFLTYFQNEAQLEKSRLLSDRFSAERPKGSFSTLEIQRTEQGDSAMYLCASSPPEGEQYFGPGTRLTVT.

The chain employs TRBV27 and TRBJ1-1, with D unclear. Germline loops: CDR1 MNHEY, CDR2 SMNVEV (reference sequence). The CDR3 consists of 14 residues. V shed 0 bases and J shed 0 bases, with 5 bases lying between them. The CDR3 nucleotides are TGTGCCAGCAGTTTATCTTGGATGAACACTGAAGCTTTCTTT. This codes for CASSLSWMNTEAFF.

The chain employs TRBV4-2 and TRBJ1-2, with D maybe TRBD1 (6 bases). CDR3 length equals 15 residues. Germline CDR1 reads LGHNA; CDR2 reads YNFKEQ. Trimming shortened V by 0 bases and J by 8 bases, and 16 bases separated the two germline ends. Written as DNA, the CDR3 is TGTGCCAGCAGCCAAGACATCGGGGGGGCGAAGGGCTACACCTTC. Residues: CASSQDIGGAKGYTF.

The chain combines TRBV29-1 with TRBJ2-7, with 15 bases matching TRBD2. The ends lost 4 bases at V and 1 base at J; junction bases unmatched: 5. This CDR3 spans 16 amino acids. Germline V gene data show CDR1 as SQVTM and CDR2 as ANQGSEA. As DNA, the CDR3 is TGCAGCGTTGGGGGACTAGCGGGAGGCTTTTCCTACGAGCAGTACTTC. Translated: CSVGGLAGGFSYEQYF.

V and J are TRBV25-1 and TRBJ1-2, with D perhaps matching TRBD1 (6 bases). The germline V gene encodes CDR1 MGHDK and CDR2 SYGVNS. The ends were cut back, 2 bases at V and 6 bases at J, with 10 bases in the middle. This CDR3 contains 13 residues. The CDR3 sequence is CASSETGWNGYTF. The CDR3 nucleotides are TGTGCCAGCAGTGAAACAGGGTGGAATGGCTACACCTTC.

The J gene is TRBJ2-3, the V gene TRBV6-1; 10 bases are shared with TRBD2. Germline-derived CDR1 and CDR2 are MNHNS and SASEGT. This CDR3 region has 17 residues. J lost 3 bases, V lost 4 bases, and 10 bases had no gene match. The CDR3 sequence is CASSVSSSGRWTDTQYF. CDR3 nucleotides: TGTGCCAGCAGTGTGTCCTCTAGCGGGAGATGGACAGATACGCAGTATTTT.

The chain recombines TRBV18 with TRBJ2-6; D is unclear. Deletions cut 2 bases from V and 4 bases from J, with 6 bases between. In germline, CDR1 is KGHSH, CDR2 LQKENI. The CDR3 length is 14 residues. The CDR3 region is CASSPGPGANVLTF. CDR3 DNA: TGTGCCAGCTCACCAGGACCCGGGGCCAACGTCCTGACTTTC.

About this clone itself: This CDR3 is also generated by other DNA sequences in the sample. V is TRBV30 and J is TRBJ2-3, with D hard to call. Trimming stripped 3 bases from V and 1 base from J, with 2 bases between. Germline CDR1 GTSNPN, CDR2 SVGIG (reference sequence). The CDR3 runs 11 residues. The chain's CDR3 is CAWSGTDTQYF. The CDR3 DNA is TGTGCCTGGAGCGGCACAGATACGCAGTATTTT. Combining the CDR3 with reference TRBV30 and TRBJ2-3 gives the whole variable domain SQTIHQWPATLVQPVGSPLSLECTVEGTSNPNLYWYRQAAGRGLQLLFYSVGIGQISSEVPQNLSASRPQDRQFILSSKKLLLSDSGFYLCAWSGTDTQYFGPGTRLTVL.